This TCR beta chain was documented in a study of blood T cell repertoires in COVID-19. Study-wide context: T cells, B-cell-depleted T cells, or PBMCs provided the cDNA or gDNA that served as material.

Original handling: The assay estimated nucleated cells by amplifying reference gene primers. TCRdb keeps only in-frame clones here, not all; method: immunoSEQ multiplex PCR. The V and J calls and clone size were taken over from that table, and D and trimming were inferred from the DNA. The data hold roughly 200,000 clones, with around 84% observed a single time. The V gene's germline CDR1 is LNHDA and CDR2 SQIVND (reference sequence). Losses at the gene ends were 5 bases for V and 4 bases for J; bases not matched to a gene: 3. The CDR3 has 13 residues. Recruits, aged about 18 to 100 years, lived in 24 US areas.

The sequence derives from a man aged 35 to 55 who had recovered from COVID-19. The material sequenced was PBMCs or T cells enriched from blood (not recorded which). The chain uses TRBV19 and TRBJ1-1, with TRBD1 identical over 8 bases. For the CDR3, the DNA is TGTGCCAGTAGTGCAGGACAGGGCACTGAAGCTTTCTTT. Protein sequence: CASSAGQGTEAFF.